What follows are 25 T cell receptor delta chains derived from one specimen sequenced in a study of in vitro expanded adult blood gammadelta T cells. After expansion, live CD3+ TCRgammadelta+ Vgamma9+ Vdelta2+ T cells were sorted by FACS. Before expansion, PBMC got 1 uM zoledronate for one day and were washed three times. The cells grew for 14 days in culture, receiving fresh IL-2 every 3 to 4 days. TCRdb reprocessed the 5' RACE reads through CATT. The sample records about 700 delta-chain clones, approximately 37% being singletons. No antigen has been identified for these receptors. This specimen was gamma-delta T cells from peripheral blood expanded in culture, taken from an in vitro culture stimulated with zoledronate. These receptors came from an adult in good health.

About this clone: This probably arose from a read error, given a far larger clone one base away. This sample includes further DNA sequences coding for the same CDR3. The chain joins TRDV2 to TRDJ1; 9 bases agree with TRDD3. Per the germline V gene, CDR1 is GEAIGNYY and CDR2 is EKD. The CDR3 runs 18 residues. CDR3 sequence reads: CACDTVISGGYHTDKLIF. Here the CDR3 DNA reads TGTGCCTGTGACACCGTAATATCCGGGGGATACCACACTGATAAACTCATCTTT.

Worth noting for this clone: One base away lies a much larger clone, so this may be a sequencing read error. Additional DNA sequences in this sample encode the identical CDR3. CDR3 sequence reads: CACDPVLGPDKLIF. CDR3 coding DNA: TGTGCCTGTGACCCAGTGCTGGGACCCGATAAACTCATCTTT. The chain links TRDV2 to TRDJ1; perhaps TRDD3 as D (5 bases). V gave up 3 bases and J gave up 3 bases, with 13 bases separating them. There are 14 residues in the CDR3. Germline CDR1 GEAIGNYY, CDR2 EKD.

Comments on this clone: A much larger clone differs from this one at a single base, so this may be a read error. Within the sample, other DNA sequences also encode this same CDR3. J is TRDJ1 and V is TRDV2, with D hard to call. V was clipped by 3 bases and J by 0 bases, with 10 bases between them. The CDR3 runs to 14 residues. Germline V gene data show CDR1 as GEAIGNYY and CDR2 as EKD. The CDR3 is CACDSLSHTDKLIF. CDR3 bases: TGTGCCTGTGACTCCCTGTCCCACACCGATAAACTCATCTTT.

This clone is hyperexpanded within its sample. This CDR3 is also generated by other DNA sequences in the sample. V and J are TRDV2 and TRDJ1; 8 nucleotides match TRDD2. The CDR3 has 20 amino acids. The V segment lost 0 bases and the J segment 0 bases; nucleotides outside the gene matches: 17. Germline assignment: CDR1 GEAIGNYY and CDR2 EKD. CDR3 bases: TGTGCCTGTGACACCCTTCCTACGGAGGATGACGCGGGGCACACCGATAAACTCATCTTT. Its translation: CACDTLPTEDDAGHTDKLIF.

This clone is large in the sample. Distinct nucleotide sequences in the sample also encode this CDR3. The rearrangement joins TRDV2 to TRDJ1; TRDD3 might be the D (5 bases). Trimming took off 0 bases at V and 0 bases at J, with 19 bases between the two ends. CDR3 size: 18 residues. Looked up from germline, CDR1 is GEAIGNYY and CDR2 is EKD. CDR3 in amino acids: CACDTLGGEKTYTDKLIF. The CDR3 bases are TGTGCCTGTGACACCCTGGGAGGGGAAAAAACGTACACCGATAAACTCATCTTT.

Notes on this clone: This clone may be a read error of a much larger clone one base away. Other DNA sequences of this sample code for an identical CDR3. The J gene is TRDJ1, the V gene TRDV2, with 12 positions matching TRDD3. There are 20 residues in the CDR3. Per the germline V gene, CDR1 is GEAIGNYY and CDR2 is EKD. The CDR3 DNA follows: TGTGCTTGTGACACCGTGTGGACTGCAACTGGGGGATACCGAACCGATAAACTCATCTTT. Protein: CACDTVWTATGGYRTDKLIF.

Comment on this clone: Its ends do not fully match the called genes, so a read error is possible. Other DNA sequences in this specimen translate into the identical CDR3. The chain employs TRDV1 and TRDJ1, with 13 bases fitting TRDD3. Germline-derived CDR1 and CDR2 are TSWWSYY and QGS. This CDR3 spans 18 amino acids. The CDR3 nucleotides are TGTGCTCCTGGGACTGGGGGATACGCGGGAATGGCGCCCAATGAACTCATCTTT. Residues: CAPGTGGYAGMAPNELIF.

This clone is deemed large. The sample holds other DNA sequences that translate to the same CDR3. The V gene is TRDV2, the J gene TRDJ3; 8 bases map to TRDD3. Trimming took 0 bases from V and 0 from J; bases not matched to a gene: 3. The germline gives CDR1 GEAIGNYY, CDR2 EKD. The CDR3 sequence is 18 residues long. The CDR3 nucleotides read TGTGCCTGTGACACCGTGCTGGGGGACTCCTGGGACACCCGACAGATGTTTTTC. Its protein product is CACDTVLGDSWDTRQMFF.

This clone has just a few counts. The sample has other DNA sequences that encode this CDR3 too. The chain has TRDV2 and TRDJ1, with 13 bases lining up with TRDD3. V lost 3 bases to trimming and J lost 5 bases; unmatched junction nucleotides: 8. Germline loops: CDR1 GEAIGNYY, CDR2 EKD. The CDR3 has 16 amino acids. The CDR3 loop reads CACDVLGDTATDKLIF. The CDR3 bases are TGTGCCTGTGACGTACTGGGGGATACGGCCACTGATAAACTCATCTTT.

This clone qualifies as large. The chain joins TRDV2 to TRDJ1; a weak D match, TRDD3 (6 bases). Germline lookup yields CDR1 GEAIGNYY and CDR2 EKD. The CDR3 is 13 residues long. V lost 0 bases and J 5 bases, leaving 9 bases between the germline ends. DNA for the CDR3: TGTGCCTGTGACACCGTAGGGGGAGATAAACTCATCTTT. This translates into CACDTVGGDKLIF.

To note about this clone: The same CDR3 arises from other DNA sequences in this sample as well. The chain joins TRDV2 to TRDJ1, with D possibly being TRDD3 (6 bases). V was trimmed by 0 bases and J by 6 bases, leaving 13 bases between them. This CDR3 comprises 14 residues. CDR1 is GEAIGNYY, CDR2 EKD, per germline. As DNA, the CDR3 is TGTGCCTGTGACACCGTTGGGGGCGATCATAAACTCATCTTT. Translated, it gives CACDTVGGDHKLIF.

The genes are TRDV2 and TRDJ1; 7 bases are a match to TRDD3. Germline V gene sequence: CDR1 GEAIGNYY, CDR2 EKD. The CDR3 runs 15 residues. Trimming cost V 0 bases and J 2 bases; bases outside gene matches: 5. The CDR3 DNA is TGTGCCTGTGACACCCTGGGGATAGGGACCGATAAACTCATCTTT. Translation: CACDTLGIGTDKLIF.

On this clone: This likely came from a read error, as a far larger clone is one base away. The chain carries TRDV2 and TRDJ1; TRDD3 matches at 10 bases. The CDR3 is made up of 20 amino acids. V gave up 1 base and J gave up 0 bases; unmatched junction bases: 16. Germline CDR1 and CDR2: GEAIGNYY and EKD. The CDR3 loop is CACDTPFTGGCGQYTDKLIF. CDR3 DNA: TGTGCCTGTGACACGCCTTTTACTGGGGGATGCGGACAGTACACCGATAAACTCATCTTT.

Regarding this clone: The junction departs from germline at one end; a sequencing error may be responsible. Other nucleotide sequences from this sample produce the same CDR3. The chain carries TRDV2 and TRDJ1, with a possible D match to TRDD3 (6 bases). The CDR3 is 18 amino acids. Germline loops: CDR1 GEAIGNYY, CDR2 EKD. CDR3 protein: CACDTLGIRGGYTDKLIF. CDR3 in DNA: TGTGCCTGTGACACCTTGGGGATTCGAGGGGGGTACACTGATAAACTCATCTTT.

V and J are TRDV2 and TRDJ1; 13 bases match TRDD3. J gave up 1 base and V 2 bases, and 15 bases lay outside the gene matches. This CDR3 comprises 20 residues. The germline V gene encodes CDR1 GEAIGNYY and CDR2 EKD. The CDR3 is CACDSILGDTPPTVTDKLIF. As DNA, the CDR3 is TGTGCCTGTGACAGCATACTGGGGGATACGCCACCGACGGTCACCGATAAACTCATCTTT.

In its sample, this clone is large. This chain's CDR3 is CACDTVGTGGTYTDKLIF. Written as DNA, the CDR3 is TGTGCCTGTGACACCGTTGGGACTGGGGGAACGTACACCGATAAACTCATCTTT. The rearrangement uses TRDV2 and TRDJ1, with 9 bases that match TRDD3. Trimming removed 0 bases from V and 0 bases from J; junction bases left unmatched: 10. CDR3 length: 18 amino acids. The germline CDR1 and CDR2 sequences are GEAIGNYY and EKD.

Regarding this clone: The same CDR3 arises from other DNA sequences in this sample as well. This chain links TRDV2 with TRDJ1, with TRDD3 matching over 12 bases. Germline lookup yields CDR1 GEAIGNYY and CDR2 EKD. V was pared by 1 base and J by 5 bases, with 7 bases of the junction left unmatched. The length of the CDR3 is 16 residues. The CDR3 reads CACDTLGDTGTDKLIF. CDR3 in DNA: TGTGCCTGTGACACACTGGGGGATACTGGGACTGATAAACTCATCTTT.

This clone showed up just a few times. The sample carries other DNA sequences with the same CDR3. This sequence joins TRDV2 and TRDJ1; 8 bases agree with TRDD3. The germline V gene has CDR1 GEAIGNYY and CDR2 EKD. Trimming cost V 0 bases and J 9 bases; bases outside gene matches: 14. The CDR3 is 16 residues long. CDR3 nucleotides: TGTGCCTGTGACACCGTCGCGGGGGATAAGAAGGTGGAACTCATCTTT. Protein: CACDTVAGDKKVELIF.

The rearrangement joins TRDV2 to TRDJ1; 13 positions agree with TRDD3. This CDR3 spans 19 amino acids. The V segment lost 3 bases and the J segment 0 bases; nucleotides outside the gene matches: 12. The V gene's germline CDR1 is GEAIGNYY and CDR2 EKD. CDR3 coding DNA: TGTGCCTGTGACTCCCTACTGGGGGATACGCGAAGTGACACCGATAAACTCATCTTT. Translation gives CACDSLLGDTRSDTDKLIF.

For this clone: This probably arose from a read error, given a far larger clone one base away. The V call is TRDV2, the J call TRDJ1; 9 positions agree with TRDD3. Germline CDR1 is GEAIGNYY and CDR2 is EKD. The junction had 9 bases not matched to a gene; V was cut back by 3 bases and J by 5 bases. The CDR3 is 15 residues long. The CDR3 spells CACDALLGEKDKLIF. CDR3 DNA: TGTGCCTGTGACGCCCTACTGGGGGAGAAAGATAAACTCATCTTT.

Worth noting for this clone: A read error may produce the germline difference seen at one junction end. The chain joins TRDV2 to TRDJ1; D is perhaps TRDD3 (5 bases). This CDR3 has 18 amino acids. CDR1 and CDR2 from the germline V gene are GEAIGNYY and EKD. CDR3 nucleotide sequence: TGTGCCTGTGACACCCTATCCGCCCTGATACAAGACACTGATAAACTCATCTTT. Residues: CACDTLSALIQDTDKLIF.

About this clone itself: Other DNA sequences within the sample encode an identical CDR3. V and J are TRDV2 and TRDJ1, with 12 bases identical to TRDD3. The ends lost 3 bases at V and 5 bases at J; junction bases unmatched: 12. The CDR3 has 17 residues. The germline V gene has CDR1 GEAIGNYY and CDR2 EKD. CDR3 region: CACDPVLGDTITDKLIF. The CDR3 coding sequence is TGTGCCTGTGACCCAGTACTGGGGGATACTATTACAGATAAACTCATCTTT.

Concerning this clone: Other DNA sequences in the same sample also yield this CDR3. The chain employs TRDV2 and TRDJ1; a weak D match, TRDD3 (5 bases). This CDR3 is 15 amino acids long. The germline CDR1 and CDR2 sequences are GEAIGNYY and EKD. The V and J ends lost 3 bases and 5 bases respectively, with 18 bases between them. DNA for the CDR3: TGTGCCTGTGACCGTCTGGGTCCGACCACTGATAAACTCATCTTT. Its protein is CACDRLGPTTDKLIF.

This chain connects TRDV2 to TRDJ1, with 13 bases lining up with TRDD3. Germline V gene data show CDR1 as GEAIGNYY and CDR2 as EKD. With V trimmed by 3 bases and J by 4 bases, 31 bases remained unmatched. CDR3 length: 24 residues. CDR3 sequence (DNA): TGTGCCTGTGACCCGATCCCAGTTCTCACAACTGGGGGATACGCCCAACGCCCACGCGATAAACTCATCTTT. It translates to CACDPIPVLTTGGYAQRPRDKLIF.

Concerning this clone itself: Other DNA sequences in the same sample also yield this CDR3. The chain carries TRDV2 and TRDJ1, with TRDD3 matching 8 bases. The germline CDR1 and CDR2 sequences are GEAIGNYY and EKD. The CDR3 sequence is 17 residues long. Germline trimming cut 0 bases from V and 1 base from J; bases unmatched to any gene: 9. CDR3 sequence: CACDTLGNTGGTDKLIF. In DNA form, the CDR3 reads TGTGCCTGTGACACCCTTGGGAACACTGGGGGCACCGATAAACTCATCTTT.